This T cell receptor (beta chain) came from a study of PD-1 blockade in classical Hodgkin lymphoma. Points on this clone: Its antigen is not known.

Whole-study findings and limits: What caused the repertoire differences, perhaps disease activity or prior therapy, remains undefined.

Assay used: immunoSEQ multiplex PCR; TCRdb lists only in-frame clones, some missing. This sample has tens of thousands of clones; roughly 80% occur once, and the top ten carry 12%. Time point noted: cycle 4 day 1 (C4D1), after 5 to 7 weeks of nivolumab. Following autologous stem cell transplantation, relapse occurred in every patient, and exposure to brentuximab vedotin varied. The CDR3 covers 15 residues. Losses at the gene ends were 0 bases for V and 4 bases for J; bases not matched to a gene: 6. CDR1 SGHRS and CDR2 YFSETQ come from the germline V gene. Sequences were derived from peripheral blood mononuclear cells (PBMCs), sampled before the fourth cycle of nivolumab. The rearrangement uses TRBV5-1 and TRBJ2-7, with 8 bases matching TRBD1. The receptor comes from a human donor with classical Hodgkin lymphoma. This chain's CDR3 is CASSLGTGSVYEQYF. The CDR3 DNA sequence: TGCGCCAGCAGCTTGGGGACAGGGAGTGTGTACGAGCAGTACTTC.